What follows are 13 T cell receptor beta chains derived from one specimen sequenced in a study of T cell responses to AZD1222 COVID-19 vaccine. The table came from immunoSEQ multiplex PCR; TCRdb's copy has only in-frame clones and leaves some out. The profile shows 45,000 to 55,000 clones, 65% to 80% of them singletons. The material was peripheral blood, obtained on day 0 of MenACWY control vaccination. The receptor source for this set is an adult in good health.

The V and J genes are TRBV4-1 and TRBJ1-1; a possible D gene is TRBD1 (5 bases). Germline V CDR1 and CDR2: MGHRA, YSYEKL. Trimming took 0 bases from V and 1 from J, leaving 12 bases between them. This CDR3 contains 16 residues. This chain's CDR3 is CASSQDRYRWNTEAFF. The CDR3 nucleotides read TGCGCCAGCAGCCAAGACAGGTACAGGTGGAACACTGAAGCTTTCTTT.

The chain carries TRBV12-3 or TRBV12-4 and TRBJ2-1, with D possibly matching TRBD1 (6 bases). This CDR3 has 11 amino acids. The V end was cut by 6 bases, the J end by 12 bases, with 12 bases between. CDR3 in amino acids: CASSKTGMQFF. The CDR3 bases are TGTGCCAGCAGCAAAACAGGGATGCAGTTCTTC.

The CDR3 DNA reads TGTGCCAGCAGTGAAGCTCTCCTTTACTCGGGACAGGGGAGCAATCAGCCCCAGCATTTT. Its protein product is CASSEALLYSGQGSNQPQHF. This chain connects TRBV6-1 to TRBJ1-5; 10 bases are a match to TRBD1. CDR3 size: 20 residues. V shed 0 bases, J shed 1 base, and the junction held 12 bases outside the gene matches. Germline V gene sequence: CDR1 MNHNS, CDR2 SASEGT.

Comments on this clone: At one end the junction does not follow the germline gene, possibly because of a read error. V usage is TRBV24-1 and J usage is TRBJ2-2, with a tentative D call TRBD2 (7 bases). Germline V CDR1 and CDR2: KGHDR, SFDVKD. CDR3 length equals 18 residues. The CDR3: CATGWGPGGPTNIGELFF. The DNA of the CDR3 is TGTGCCACCGGTTGGGGGCCGGGGGGCCCTACGAACATCGGGGAGCTGTTTTTT.

The chain joins TRBV28 to TRBJ2-3, with D hard to call. Trimming stripped 5 bases from V and 3 bases from J, with 6 bases between. Germline V lookup: CDR1 MDHEN, CDR2 SYDVKM. The CDR3 runs 12 residues. DNA for the CDR3: TGTGCCAGCAGTGACAAAACAGATACGCAGTATTTT. This codes for CASSDKTDTQYF.

The chain recombines TRBV4-2 with TRBJ1-1; D uncertain. The germline gives CDR1 LGHNA, CDR2 YNFKEQ. Trimming shortened V by 0 bases and J by 2 bases, and 13 bases separated the two germline ends. CDR3 length: 16 residues. CDR3 bases: TGTGCCAGCAGCCAAGATTTAACACTCCCCAACACTGAAGCTTTCTTT. This gives the protein CASSQDLTLPNTEAFF.

Comments on this clone: One end of the junction does not line up with germline, which may come from a read error. The gene calls are TRBV28 and TRBJ2-7; 10 bases are shared with TRBD1. The germline V gene has CDR1 MDHEN and CDR2 SYDVKM. The CDR3 consists of 15 residues. The CDR3: CASTKGQGRSHEQYF. The CDR3 DNA is TGTGCCAGCACCAAGGGACAGGGGCGCTCCCACGAGCAGTACTTC.

This chain links TRBV27 with TRBJ1-2, with D possibly being TRBD1 (5 bases). This CDR3 spans 15 amino acids. Germline V gives CDR1 MNHEY, CDR2 SMNVEV (reference sequence). V lost 6 bases, J lost 4 bases, and 18 bases lay in between. The CDR3 bases are TGTGCCAGCAGAGGGACGCAGGGAGGTAGCTATGGCTACACCTTC. Protein product: CASRGTQGGSYGYTF.

The chain carries TRBV28 and TRBJ2-5; D might be TRBD1 or TRBD2, each matching 6 bases. From germline, CDR1 is MDHEN and CDR2 SYDVKM. CDR3 length: 15 residues. Trimming stripped 4 bases from V and 5 bases from J, with 17 bases between. CDR3: CASSSWTAGGETQYF. DNA for the CDR3: TGTGCCAGCAGTTCCTGGACAGCCGGGGGCGAGACCCAGTACTTC.

This chain uses TRBV6-1 with TRBJ1-2; D remains ambiguous. Germline loops: CDR1 MNHNS, CDR2 SASEGT. V was trimmed by 3 bases and J by 8 bases, leaving 28 bases between them. This CDR3 has 18 residues. In DNA, the CDR3 is TGTGCCAGCAGTGAGGTGTTTTGGACCCGGAGGGAACTTAGCGGCTACACCTTC. Protein sequence: CASSEVFWTRRELSGYTF.

The rearrangement links TRBV3-1 (or the pseudogene TRBV3-2) to TRBJ1-3; TRBD1 aligns across 10 bases. This CDR3 region has 16 residues. Per germline, CDR1 LGHDT and CDR2 YNNKEL (reference sequence). With 2 bases clipped from V and 2 bases from J, the junction kept 3 bases outside the gene matches. The chain's CDR3 is CASSQRGQGPGNTIYF. CDR3 in DNA: TGTGCCAGCAGCCAAAGGGGACAGGGGCCTGGAAACACCATATATTTT.

The V call is TRBV9, the J call TRBJ2-1; 7 nucleotides line up with TRBD2. From germline, CDR1 is SGDLS and CDR2 YYNGEE. The CDR3 runs to 13 residues. V lost 2 bases and J lost 6; bases outside the gene matches: 2. CDR3 protein: CASSVSSGNEQFF. In DNA form, the CDR3 reads TGTGCCAGCAGCGTCTCTAGCGGCAATGAGCAGTTCTTC.

This chain connects TRBV30 to TRBJ2-1; 10 bases map to TRBD2. J gave up 3 bases and V 5 bases, and 13 bases lay outside the gene matches. The CDR3 runs to 17 residues. Germline values: CDR1 GTSNPN, CDR2 SVGIG (reference sequence). The CDR3 bases are TGTGCCTGGGGGCTCTGGGCTAGCGGGGGTAACTACAATGAGCAGTTCTTC. As protein: CAWGLWASGGNYNEQFF. The full variable domain, with the rest looked up from reference TRBV30 and TRBJ2-1, is SQTIHQWPATLVQPVGSPLSLECTVEGTSNPNLYWYRQAAGRGLQLLFYSVGIGQISSEVPQNLSASRPQDRQFILSSKKLLLSDSGFYLCAWGLWASGGNYNEQFFGPGTRLTVL.